This T cell receptor (beta chain) stems from a study of blood T cell repertoires in COVID-19. Background on the study: From T cells, B-cell-depleted T cells, or PBMCs came the material, which was cDNA or gDNA.

Per the authors' pipeline: Reference gene primer amplification yielded estimated nucleated cell counts. Profiling relied on immunoSEQ multiplex PCR, and the TCRdb table lists in-frame clones only, not all of them. For V, J and clone size, that table is used; D and trimming come from the DNA. The sample contains roughly 100,000 clones, approximately 84% of which appear only once. Trimming shortened V by 1 base and J by 4 bases, and 7 bases separated the two germline ends. This CDR3 is 13 amino acids long. The sequence derives from a human donor in a cohort sampled during active COVID-19. This chain joins TRBV12-3 or TRBV12-4 and TRBJ1-2, with unresolved D. Sequencing was done on a sample of peripheral blood. CDR3 protein: CASSLGQFYGYTF. The DNA of the CDR3 is TGTGCCAGCAGTTTAGGGCAGTTCTATGGCTACACCTTC.